The rows below give T cell receptor beta chains drawn from one sample of a study of shared clonotypes between healthy human individuals. Clones were sequenced by immunoSEQ multiplex PCR, and TCRdb holds only the in-frame ones, with some missing. This table holds roughly 410,000 clones, just over 95% found once. Input material: memory CD8+ T cells sorted from blood. The receptors here all came from a man aged 25-45 years in good health. CDR3s include the opening cysteine and the closing phenylalanine or tryptophan. Each record gives: J gene, clone size, D gene, V gene, CDR3 DNA, CDR3 protein. D genes are given only for firm matches. Expanded clones get a size class; other rows say once, few or many, or leave the size out.

TRBJ1-1 - TRBD1 TRBV2 TGTGCCAGCAGAGAACGACAGGGGCCAATGAACACTGAAGCTTTCTTT CASRERQGPMNTEAFF
TRBJ2-1 - TRBD1 TRBV2 TGTGCCAGCGGACCCCGACAGGGGGCAATCTTC CASGPRQGAIF
TRBJ2-5 - - TRBV5-1 TGCGCCAGCAGCTTGGATGCAATAACGGAGACCCAGTACTTC CASSLDAITETQYF
TRBJ2-7 - - TRBV6-6 TGTGCCAGCAGTTCTAGGTCAGCCACCTACGAGCAGTACTTC CASSSRSATYEQYF
TRBJ2-5 - - TRBV14 TGTGCCAGCAGCCATAGTCCCAGCACCCAGTACTTC CASSHSPSTQYF
TRBJ2-7 - - TRBV5-3 TGTGCCAGAAGCTTTAGCGGTTCCTACGAGCAGTACTTC CARSFSGSYEQYF
TRBJ2-7 once - TRBV9 TGTGCCAGCAGCGTGGGAGGTTTTTCCTACGAGCAGTACTTC CASSVGGFSYEQYF
TRBJ1-6 once TRBD1 TRBV7-9 TGTGCCAGCACCCACGGTCCAGGGGGTTATAATTCACCCCTCCACTTT CASTHGPGGYNSPLHF
TRBJ2-7 - TRBD1 TRBV6-8 TGTGCCAGCAGGGAGGACAGGGTGAGATCCTACGAGCAGTACTTC CASREDRVRSYEQYF
TRBJ2-1 - TRBD2 TRBV11-1 TGTGCCAGCAGCTTTTCCCGGTCTCTAGCGGGACCCTACAATGAGCAGTTCTTC CASSFSRSLAGPYNEQFF
TRBJ1-3 - - TRBV5-6 TGTGCCAGCGCCTACAAGATCGGCTACAGCTCTGGAAACACCATATATTTT CASAYKIGYSSGNTIYF
TRBJ2-2 - TRBD2 TRBV7-9 TGTGCCAGCAGCTTCAGGCTAGCGGGATATACGGGGGAGCTGTTTTTT CASSFRLAGYTGELFF
TRBJ2-1 - TRBD2 TRBV13 TGTGCCAGCAGCTTTCTAGCGGGAGGGCCAAATGAGCAGTTCTTC CASSFLAGGPNEQFF